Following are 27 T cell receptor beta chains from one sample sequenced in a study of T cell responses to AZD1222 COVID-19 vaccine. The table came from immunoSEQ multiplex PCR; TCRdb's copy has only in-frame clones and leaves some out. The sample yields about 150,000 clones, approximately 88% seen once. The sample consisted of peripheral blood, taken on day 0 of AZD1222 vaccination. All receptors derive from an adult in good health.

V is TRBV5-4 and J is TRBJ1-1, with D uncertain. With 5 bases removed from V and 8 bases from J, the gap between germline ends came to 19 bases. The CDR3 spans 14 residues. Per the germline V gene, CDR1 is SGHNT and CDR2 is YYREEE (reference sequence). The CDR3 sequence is CASRKQDRRGEAFF. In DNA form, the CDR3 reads TGTGCCAGCAGGAAGCAGGACCGTCGAGGCGAAGCTTTCTTT.

The CDR3 protein is CASSALRDRSSNYGYTF. The CDR3 DNA is TGTGCCAGCAGCGCTCTCCGGGACAGGAGTTCTAACTATGGCTACACCTTC. The chain uses TRBV9 and TRBJ1-2, with 8 bases matching TRBD1. J was trimmed by 0 bases and V by 3 bases; bases with no gene match: 10. CDR1 is SGDLS, CDR2 YYNGEE, per germline. The CDR3 sequence is 17 residues long.

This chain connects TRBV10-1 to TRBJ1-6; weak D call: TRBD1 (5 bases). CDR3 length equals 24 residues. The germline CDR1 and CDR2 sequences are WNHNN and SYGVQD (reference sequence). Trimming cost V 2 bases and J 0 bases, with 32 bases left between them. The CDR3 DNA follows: TGCGCCAGCAGTGAGAAGATGGGCGGGCGGGGGGAGTTAAGTCCCAGCTCCTATAATTCACCCCTCCACTTT. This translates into CASSEKMGGRGELSPSSYNSPLHF.

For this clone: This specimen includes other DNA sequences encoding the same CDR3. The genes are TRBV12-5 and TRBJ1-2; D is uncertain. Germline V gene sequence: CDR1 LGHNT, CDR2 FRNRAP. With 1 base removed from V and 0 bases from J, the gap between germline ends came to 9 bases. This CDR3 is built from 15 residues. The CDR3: CASGLGRGTNYGYTF. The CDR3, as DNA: TGTGCTAGTGGTTTGGGAAGAGGTACTAACTATGGCTACACCTTC.

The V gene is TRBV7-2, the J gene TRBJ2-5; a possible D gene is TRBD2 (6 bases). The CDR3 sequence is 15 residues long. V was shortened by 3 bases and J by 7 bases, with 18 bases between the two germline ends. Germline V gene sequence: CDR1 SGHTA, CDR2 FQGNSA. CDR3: CASSLAGRTGRTQYF. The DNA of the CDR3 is TGTGCCAGCAGCTTGGCGGGGCGAACGGGGCGGACCCAGTACTTC.

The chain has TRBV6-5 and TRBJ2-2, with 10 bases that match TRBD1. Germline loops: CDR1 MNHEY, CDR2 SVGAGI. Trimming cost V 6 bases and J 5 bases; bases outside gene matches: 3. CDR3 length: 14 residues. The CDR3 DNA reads TGTGCCAGCAGACGGACAGGGGGGACCGGGGAGCTGTTTTTT. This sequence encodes CASRRTGGTGELFF.

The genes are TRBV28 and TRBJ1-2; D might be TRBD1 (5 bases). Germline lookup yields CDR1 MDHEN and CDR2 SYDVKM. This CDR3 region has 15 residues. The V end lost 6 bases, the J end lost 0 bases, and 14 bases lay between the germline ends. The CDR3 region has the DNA TGTGCCAGCAGGGGTCCGGACACCTCTAACTATGGCTACACCTTC. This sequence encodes CASRGPDTSNYGYTF.

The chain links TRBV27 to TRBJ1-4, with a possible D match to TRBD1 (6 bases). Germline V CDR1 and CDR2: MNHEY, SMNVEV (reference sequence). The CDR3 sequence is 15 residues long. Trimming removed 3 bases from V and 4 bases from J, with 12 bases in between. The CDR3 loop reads CASSFSGAGNEKLFF. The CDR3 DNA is TGTGCCAGCAGTTTCTCAGGGGCAGGTAATGAAAAACTGTTTTTT.

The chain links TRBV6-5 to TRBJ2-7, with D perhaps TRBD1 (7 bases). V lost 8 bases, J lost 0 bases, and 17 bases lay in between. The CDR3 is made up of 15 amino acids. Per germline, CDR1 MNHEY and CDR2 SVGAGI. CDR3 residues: CASAEGTASSYEQYF. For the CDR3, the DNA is TGTGCCAGCGCGGAGGGGACAGCCAGCTCCTACGAGCAGTACTTC.

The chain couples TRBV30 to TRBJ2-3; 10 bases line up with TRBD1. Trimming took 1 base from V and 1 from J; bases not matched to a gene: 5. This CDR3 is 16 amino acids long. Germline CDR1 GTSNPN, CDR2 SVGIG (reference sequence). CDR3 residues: CAWSGSGTGGTDTQYF. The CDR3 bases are TGTGCCTGGAGTGGTTCCGGGACAGGGGGCACAGATACGCAGTATTTT.

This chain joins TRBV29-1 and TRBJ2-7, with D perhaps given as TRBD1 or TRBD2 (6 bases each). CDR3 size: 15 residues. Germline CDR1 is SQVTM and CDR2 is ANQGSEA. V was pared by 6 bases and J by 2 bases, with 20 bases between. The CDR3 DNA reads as TGCAGCGTCGGGGCGGGGCAGGGGTTCACCTACGAGCAGTACTTC. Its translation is CSVGAGQGFTYEQYF.

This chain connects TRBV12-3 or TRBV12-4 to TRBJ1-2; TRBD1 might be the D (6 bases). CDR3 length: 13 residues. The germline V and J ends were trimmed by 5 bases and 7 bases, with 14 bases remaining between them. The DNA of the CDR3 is TGTGCCAGCAGTCAAACAGGGTTGCGTGGCTACACCTTC. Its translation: CASSQTGLRGYTF.

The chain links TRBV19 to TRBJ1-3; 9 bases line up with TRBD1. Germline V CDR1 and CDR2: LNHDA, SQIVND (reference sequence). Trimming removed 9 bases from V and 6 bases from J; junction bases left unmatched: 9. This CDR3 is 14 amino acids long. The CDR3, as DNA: TGTGCCAGCACCCAGACAGGGGGGGCAAACACCATATATTTT. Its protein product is CASTQTGGANTIYF.

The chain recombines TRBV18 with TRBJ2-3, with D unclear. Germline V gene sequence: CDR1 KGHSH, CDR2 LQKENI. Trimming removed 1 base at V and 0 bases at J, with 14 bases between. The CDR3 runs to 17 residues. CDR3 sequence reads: CASSPRLGPLSTDTQYF. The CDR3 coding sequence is TGTGCCAGCTCACCACGTTTAGGACCTCTTAGCACAGATACGCAGTATTTT.

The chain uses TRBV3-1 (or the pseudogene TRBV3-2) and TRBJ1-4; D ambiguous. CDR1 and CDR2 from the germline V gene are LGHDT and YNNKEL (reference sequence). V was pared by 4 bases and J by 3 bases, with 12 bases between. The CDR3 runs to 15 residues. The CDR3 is CASSPPTGANEKLFF. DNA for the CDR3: TGTGCCAGCAGCCCCCCGACGGGAGCTAATGAAAAACTGTTTTTT.

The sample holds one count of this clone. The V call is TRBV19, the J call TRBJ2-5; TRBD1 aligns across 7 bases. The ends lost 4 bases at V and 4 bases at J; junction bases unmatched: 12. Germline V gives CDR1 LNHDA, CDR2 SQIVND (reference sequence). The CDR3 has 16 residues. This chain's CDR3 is CASSTALKGGRETQYF. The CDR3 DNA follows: TGTGCCAGTAGTACAGCCCTCAAAGGGGGCCGAGAGACCCAGTACTTC.

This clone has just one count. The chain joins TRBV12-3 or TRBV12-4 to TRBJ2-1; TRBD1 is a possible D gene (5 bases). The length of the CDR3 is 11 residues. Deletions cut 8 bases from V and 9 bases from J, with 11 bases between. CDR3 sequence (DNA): TGTGCCAGCTCCACAGGATTTGAGCAGTTCTTC. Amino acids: CASSTGFEQFF.

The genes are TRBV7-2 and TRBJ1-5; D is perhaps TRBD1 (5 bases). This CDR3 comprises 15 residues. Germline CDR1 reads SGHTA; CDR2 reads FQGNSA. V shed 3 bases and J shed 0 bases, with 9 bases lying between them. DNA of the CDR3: TGTGCCAGCAGCTTGGGGGGGGATAGCAATCAGCCCCAGCATTTT. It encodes CASSLGGDSNQPQHF. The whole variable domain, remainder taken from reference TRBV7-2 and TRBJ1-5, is GAGVSQSPSNKVTEKGKDVELRCDPISGHTALYWYRQSLGQGLEFLIYFQGNSAPDKSGLPSDRFSAERTGGSVSTLTIQRTQQEDSAVYLCASSLGGDSNQPQHFGDGTRLSIL.

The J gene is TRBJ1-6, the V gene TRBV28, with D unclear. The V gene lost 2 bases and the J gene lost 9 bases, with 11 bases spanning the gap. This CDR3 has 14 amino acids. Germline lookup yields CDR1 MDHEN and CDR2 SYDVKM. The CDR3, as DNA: TGTGCCAGCAGTTTACGATCGGGGAGTTCACCCCTCCACTTT. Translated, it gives CASSLRSGSSPLHF.

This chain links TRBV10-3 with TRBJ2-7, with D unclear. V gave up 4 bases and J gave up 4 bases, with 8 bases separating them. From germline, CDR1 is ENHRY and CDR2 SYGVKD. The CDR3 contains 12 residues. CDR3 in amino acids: CAISGPGYEQYF. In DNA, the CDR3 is TGTGCCATCAGTGGACCGGGTTACGAGCAGTACTTC.

The CDR3 DNA reads as TGTGCCAGCAGCCTCCTGGGGGGGGCCCAAGAGACCCAGTACTTC. This sequence encodes CASSLLGGAQETQYF. The chain has TRBV11-2 and TRBJ2-5, with D possibly matching TRBD2 (7 bases). With 5 bases removed from V and 1 base from J, the gap between germline ends came to 14 bases. Germline CDR1 reads SGHAT; CDR2 reads FQNNGV. This CDR3 region has 15 residues.

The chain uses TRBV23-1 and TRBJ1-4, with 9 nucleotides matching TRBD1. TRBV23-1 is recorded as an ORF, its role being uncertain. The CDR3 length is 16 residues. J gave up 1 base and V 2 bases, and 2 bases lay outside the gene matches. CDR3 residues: CASSQMGQGTNEKLFF. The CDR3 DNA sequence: TGCGCCAGCAGTCAAATGGGACAGGGAACTAATGAAAAACTGTTTTTT.

CDR3 sequence (DNA): TGTGCCAGCATCCTTAGGCAGACCACAGATACGCAGTATTTT. Amino acids: CASILRQTTDTQYF. V and J are TRBV7-2 and TRBJ2-3; D gene ambiguous. The V end was cut by 7 bases, the J end by 2 bases, with 13 bases between. The CDR3 runs to 14 residues. From germline, CDR1 is SGHTA and CDR2 FQGNSA.

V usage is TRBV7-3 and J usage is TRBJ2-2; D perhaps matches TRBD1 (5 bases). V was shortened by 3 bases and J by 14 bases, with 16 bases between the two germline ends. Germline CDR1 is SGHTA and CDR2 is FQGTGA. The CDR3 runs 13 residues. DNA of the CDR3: TGTGCCAGCAGCTTCAACCCTGGGGCCGACCTGTTTTTT. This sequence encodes CASSFNPGADLFF.

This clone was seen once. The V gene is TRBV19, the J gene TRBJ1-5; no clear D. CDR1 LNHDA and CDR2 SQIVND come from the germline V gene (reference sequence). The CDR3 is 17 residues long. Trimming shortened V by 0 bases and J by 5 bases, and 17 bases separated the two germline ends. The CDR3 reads CASSIDHNVAADQPQHF. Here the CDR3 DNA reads TGTGCCAGTAGTATAGATCATAACGTGGCGGCAGATCAGCCCCAGCATTTT.

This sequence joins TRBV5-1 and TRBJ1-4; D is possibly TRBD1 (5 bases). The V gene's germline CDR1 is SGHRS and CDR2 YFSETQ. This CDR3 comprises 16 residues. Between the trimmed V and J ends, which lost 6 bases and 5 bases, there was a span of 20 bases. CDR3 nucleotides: TGCGCCAGCACAGAAAGGCAAACCGGGACGAATGAAAAACTGTTTTTT. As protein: CASTERQTGTNEKLFF.

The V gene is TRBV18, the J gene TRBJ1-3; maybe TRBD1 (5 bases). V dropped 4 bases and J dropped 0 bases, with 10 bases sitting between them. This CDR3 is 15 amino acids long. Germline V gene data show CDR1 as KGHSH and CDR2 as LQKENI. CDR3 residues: CASSQGALSGNTIYF. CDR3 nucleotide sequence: TGTGCCAGCTCACAAGGGGCTCTCTCTGGAAACACCATATATTTT. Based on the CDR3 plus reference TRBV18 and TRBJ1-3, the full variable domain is NAGVMQNPRHLVRRRGQEARLRCSPMKGHSHVYWYRQLPEEGLKFMVYLQKENIIDESGMPKERFSAEFPKEGPSILRIQQVVRGDSAAYFCASSQGALSGNTIYFGEGSWLTVV.